The clone carrying this T cell receptor (beta chain) was counted a few times. Antigen: not known. MiXCR was run by TCRdb on the RT-PCR reads, yielding one entry per CDR3 protein. This sample yields fewer than 700,000 distinct CDR3 sequences, of which roughly 13% are seen a single time; over 10% belongs to the top ten. Germline assignment: CDR1 LNHNV and CDR2 YYDKDF (reference sequence). The CDR3 sequence is 15 residues long. The ends were cut back, 0 bases at V and 4 bases at J, with 12 bases in the middle. This entry is derived from a study of response to subunit inactivated influenza vaccine. The study, taken as a whole, reports: New T cells are recruited in small numbers by each seasonal influenza vaccination, according to the authors' suggestion.

This material consisted of PBMCs from blood, taken 40 to 50 days after vaccination. J is TRBJ2-5 and V is TRBV15; D call uncertain. The TCR originated in a man aged 45 to 65 who received an inactivated influenza vaccine. The DNA for the CDR3 is TGTGCCACCAGCAGAGATGTAGGGCTCGGAGAGACCCAGTACTTC. Its translation: CATSRDVGLGETQYF.